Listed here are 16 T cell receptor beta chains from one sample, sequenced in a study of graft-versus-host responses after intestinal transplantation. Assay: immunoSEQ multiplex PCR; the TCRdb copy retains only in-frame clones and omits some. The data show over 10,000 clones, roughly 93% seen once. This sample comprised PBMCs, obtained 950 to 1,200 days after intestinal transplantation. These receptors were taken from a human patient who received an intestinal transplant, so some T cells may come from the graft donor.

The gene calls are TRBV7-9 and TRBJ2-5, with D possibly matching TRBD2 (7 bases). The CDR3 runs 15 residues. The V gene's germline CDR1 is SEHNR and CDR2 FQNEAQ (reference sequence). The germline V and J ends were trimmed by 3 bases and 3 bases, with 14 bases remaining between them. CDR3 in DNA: TGTGCCAGCAGCTTCCCGGGGGGCGCAGAAGAGACCCAGTACTTC. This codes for CASSFPGGAEETQYF.

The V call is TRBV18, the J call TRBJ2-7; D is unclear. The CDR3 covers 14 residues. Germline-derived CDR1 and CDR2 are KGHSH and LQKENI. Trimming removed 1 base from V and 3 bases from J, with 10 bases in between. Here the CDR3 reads CASSPRSQNYEQYF. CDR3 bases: TGTGCCAGCTCACCACGGTCCCAGAACTACGAGCAGTACTTC.

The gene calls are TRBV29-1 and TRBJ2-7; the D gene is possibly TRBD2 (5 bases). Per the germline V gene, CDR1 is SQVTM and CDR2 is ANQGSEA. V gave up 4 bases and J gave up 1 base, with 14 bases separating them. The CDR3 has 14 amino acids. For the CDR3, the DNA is TGCAGCGTTGCCGGGAAGGGTTCGTCCTACGAGCAGTACTTC. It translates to CSVAGKGSSYEQYF.

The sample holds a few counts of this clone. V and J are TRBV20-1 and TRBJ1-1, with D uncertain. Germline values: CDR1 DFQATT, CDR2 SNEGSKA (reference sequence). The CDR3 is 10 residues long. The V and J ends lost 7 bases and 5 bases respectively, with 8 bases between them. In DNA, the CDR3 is TGCAGTGTCGCGAGAACTGAAGCTTTCTTT. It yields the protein CSVARTEAFF.

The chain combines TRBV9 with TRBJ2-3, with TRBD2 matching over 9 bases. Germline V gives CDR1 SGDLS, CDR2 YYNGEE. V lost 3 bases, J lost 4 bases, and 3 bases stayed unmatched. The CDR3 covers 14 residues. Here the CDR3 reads CASSGGGAPDTQYF. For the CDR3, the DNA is TGTGCCAGCAGCGGCGGGGGGGCCCCAGATACGCAGTATTTT.

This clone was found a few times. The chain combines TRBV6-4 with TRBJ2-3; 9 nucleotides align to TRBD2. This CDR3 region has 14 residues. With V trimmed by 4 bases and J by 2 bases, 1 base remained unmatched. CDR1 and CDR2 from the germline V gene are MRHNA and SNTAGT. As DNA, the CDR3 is TGTGCCAGCAGTGGCGGGGGGGCCACAGATACGCAGTATTTT. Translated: CASSGGGATDTQYF.

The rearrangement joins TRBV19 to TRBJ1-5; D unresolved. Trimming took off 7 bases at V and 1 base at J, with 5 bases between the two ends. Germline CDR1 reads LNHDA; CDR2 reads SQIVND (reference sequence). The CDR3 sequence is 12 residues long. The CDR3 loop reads CASKLSNQPQHF. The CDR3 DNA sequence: TGTGCCAGTAAGTTAAGCAATCAGCCCCAGCATTTT.

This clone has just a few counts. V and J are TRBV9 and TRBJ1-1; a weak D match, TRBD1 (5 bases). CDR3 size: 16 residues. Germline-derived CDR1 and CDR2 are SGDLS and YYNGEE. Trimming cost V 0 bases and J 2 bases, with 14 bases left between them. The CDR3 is CASSVVGAGQNTEAFF. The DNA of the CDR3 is TGTGCCAGCAGCGTAGTCGGGGCAGGGCAAAACACTGAAGCTTTCTTT.

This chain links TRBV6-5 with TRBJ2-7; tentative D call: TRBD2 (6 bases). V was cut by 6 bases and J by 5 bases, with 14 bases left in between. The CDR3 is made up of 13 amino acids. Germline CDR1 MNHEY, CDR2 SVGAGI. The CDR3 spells CASSPPGLDEQYF. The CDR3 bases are TGTGCCAGCAGCCCCCCGGGACTCGACGAGCAGTACTTC.

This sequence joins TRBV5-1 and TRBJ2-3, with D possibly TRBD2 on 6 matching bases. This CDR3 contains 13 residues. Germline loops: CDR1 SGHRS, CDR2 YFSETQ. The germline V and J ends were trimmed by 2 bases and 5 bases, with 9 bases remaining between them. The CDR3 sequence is CASSFLGGDTQYF. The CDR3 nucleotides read TGCGCCAGCAGCTTTCTCGGGGGAGATACGCAGTATTTT.

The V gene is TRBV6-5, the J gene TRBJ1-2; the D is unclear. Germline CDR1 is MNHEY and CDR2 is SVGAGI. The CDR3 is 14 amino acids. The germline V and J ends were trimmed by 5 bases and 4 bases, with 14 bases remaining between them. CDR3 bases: TGTGCCAGCAGTCCCCGGACGGCCGGCTATGGCTACACCTTC. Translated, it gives CASSPRTAGYGYTF.

The CDR3 DNA reads as TGTGCCAGCAGCCTTCAGACTTCAGGGGGAGGTTCACCCCTCCACTTT. Amino acids: CASSLQTSGGGSPLHF. V is TRBV14 and J is TRBJ1-6; 7 bases align to TRBD1. The CDR3 has 16 residues. Germline V gene sequence: CDR1 SGHDN, CDR2 FVKESK. V lost 4 bases to trimming and J lost 9 bases; unmatched junction nucleotides: 12.

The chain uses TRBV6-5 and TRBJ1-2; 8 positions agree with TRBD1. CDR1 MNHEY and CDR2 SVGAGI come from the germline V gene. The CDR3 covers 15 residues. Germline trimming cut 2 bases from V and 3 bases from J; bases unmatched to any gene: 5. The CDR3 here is CASSYAGGADYGYTF. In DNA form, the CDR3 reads TGTGCCAGCAGTTACGCAGGGGGCGCGGACTATGGCTACACCTTC.

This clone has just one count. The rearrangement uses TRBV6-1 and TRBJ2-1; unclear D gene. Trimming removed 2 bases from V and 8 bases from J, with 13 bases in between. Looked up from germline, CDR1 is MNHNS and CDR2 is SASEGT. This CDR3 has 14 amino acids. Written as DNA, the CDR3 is TGTGCCAGCAGTGAAAGTGTCCCAAAGGATGAGCAGTTCTTC. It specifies CASSESVPKDEQFF.

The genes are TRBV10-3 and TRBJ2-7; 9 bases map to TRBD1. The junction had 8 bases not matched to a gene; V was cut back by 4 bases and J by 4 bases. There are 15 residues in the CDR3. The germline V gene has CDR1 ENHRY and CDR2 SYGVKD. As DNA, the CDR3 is TGTGCCATCAGTGGGGACGGGACAGGGAGGTACGAGCAGTACTTC. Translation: CAISGDGTGRYEQYF.

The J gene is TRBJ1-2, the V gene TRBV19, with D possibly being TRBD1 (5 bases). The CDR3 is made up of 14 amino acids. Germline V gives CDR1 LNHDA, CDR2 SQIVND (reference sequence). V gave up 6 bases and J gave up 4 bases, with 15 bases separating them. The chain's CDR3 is CASSHRRDAYGYTF. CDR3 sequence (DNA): TGTGCCAGTAGCCATCGGAGGGACGCCTATGGCTACACCTTC.